This T cell receptor beta chain was captured in a study of blood T cell repertoires in COVID-19. As for the study in general: The United States, Italy and Spain provided the acute and convalescent COVID-19 samples. PBMCs, B-cell-depleted T cells, or T cells were the source of the cDNA or gDNA that made up the material.

This clone is labeled medium-sized. Original methodology: Amplification with reference gene primers provided the estimates of nucleated cell counts. The table came from immunoSEQ multiplex PCR; TCRdb's copy has only in-frame clones and leaves some out. The D gene and trimming were derived from the DNA, and the V and J assignments and clone size from that table. The data show some 190,000 clones, approximately 85% seen once. Trimming removed 0 bases at V and 6 bases at J, with 5 bases between. The length of the CDR3 is 13 residues. Germline V gene sequence: CDR1 MRHNA, CDR2 SNTAGT. Material for sequencing was peripheral blood. This chain joins TRBV6-4 and TRBJ2-2, with unresolved D. The receptor comes from a human donor with active or convalescent COVID-19. The donor label of this sample is uncertain. The CDR3 spells CASSDSVAGELFF. CDR3 coding DNA: TGTGCCAGCAGTGACTCCGTAGCCGGGGAGCTGTTTTTT.